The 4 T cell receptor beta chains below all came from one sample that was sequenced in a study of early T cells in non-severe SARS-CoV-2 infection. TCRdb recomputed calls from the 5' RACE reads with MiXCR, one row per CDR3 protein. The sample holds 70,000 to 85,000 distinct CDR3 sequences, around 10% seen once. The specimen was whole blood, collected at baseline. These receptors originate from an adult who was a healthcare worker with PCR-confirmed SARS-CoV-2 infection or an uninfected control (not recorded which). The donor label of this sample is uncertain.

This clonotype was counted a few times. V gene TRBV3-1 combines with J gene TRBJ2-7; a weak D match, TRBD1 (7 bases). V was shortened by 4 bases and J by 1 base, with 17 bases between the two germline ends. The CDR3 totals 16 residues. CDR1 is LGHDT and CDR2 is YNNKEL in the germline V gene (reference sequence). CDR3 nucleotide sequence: TGTGCCAGCAGCCGGGGAGGACAGGAGCTGTCCTACGAGCAGTACTTC. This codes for CASSRGGQELSYEQYF.

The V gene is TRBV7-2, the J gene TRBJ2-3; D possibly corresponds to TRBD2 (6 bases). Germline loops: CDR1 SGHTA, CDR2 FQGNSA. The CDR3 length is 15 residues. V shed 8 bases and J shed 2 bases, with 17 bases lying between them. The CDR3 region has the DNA TGTGCCAGCGGAGGGGCTCACCTACCCACAGATACGCAGTATTTT. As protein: CASGGAHLPTDTQYF.

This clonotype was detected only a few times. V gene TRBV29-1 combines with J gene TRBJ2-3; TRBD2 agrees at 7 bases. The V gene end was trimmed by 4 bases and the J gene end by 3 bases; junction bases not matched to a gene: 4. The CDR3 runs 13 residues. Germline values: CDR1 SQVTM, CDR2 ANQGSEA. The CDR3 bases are TGCAGCGTTGTGCAGGGAGGGACAGATACGCAGTATTTT. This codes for CSVVQGGTDTQYF.

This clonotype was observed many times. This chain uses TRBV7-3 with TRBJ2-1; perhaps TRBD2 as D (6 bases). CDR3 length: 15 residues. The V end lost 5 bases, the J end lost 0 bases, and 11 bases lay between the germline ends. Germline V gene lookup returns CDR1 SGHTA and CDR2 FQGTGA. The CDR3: CASSLLGSSYNEQFF. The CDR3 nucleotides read TGTGCCAGCAGCCTCCTCGGGAGCTCCTACAATGAGCAGTTCTTC.